What follows are 4 T cell receptor beta chains derived from one specimen sequenced in a study of cytomegalovirus exposure and HLA in healthy donors. The PCR used 60 Vbeta and 13 Jbeta primers. Method: immunoSEQ multiplex PCR; TCRdb's copy keeps in-frame clones and lacks some. The sample consists of about 110,000 clones, around 85% of them appearing once. Sequences were obtained from PBMCs. These receptors were obtained from a man between 40 and 49 years old in good health and CMV-seronegative.

The chain uses TRBV6-5 and TRBJ1-5, with D possibly matching TRBD1 (5 bases). The CDR3 loop spans 15 amino acids. Germline CDR1 MNHEY, CDR2 SVGAGI. The V and J ends lost 2 bases and 10 bases respectively, with 18 bases between them. The CDR3 loop is CASSYSTGANFPQHF. The CDR3 DNA reads TGTGCCAGCAGTTACAGCACAGGTGCTAATTTTCCCCAGCATTTT.

This chain connects TRBV19 to TRBJ2-2; 7 nucleotides agree with TRBD1. The J segment lost 8 bases and the V segment lost 5 bases, leaving 11 bases of the junction unmatched. This CDR3 region has 15 residues. Germline V lookup: CDR1 LNHDA, CDR2 SQIVND (reference sequence). CDR3 DNA sequence: TGTGCCAGTAGTCCCCCTACAGGGGCTATTGGGGAGCTGTTTTTT. The encoded protein is CASSPPTGAIGELFF.

This clone was detected only a few times. This chain links TRBV6-5 with TRBJ1-6, with 7 positions matching TRBD1. The CDR3 covers 15 residues. Germline values: CDR1 MNHEY, CDR2 SVGAGI. V trimming: 6 bases; J trimming: 6 bases; junction bases outside the gene matches: 8. The DNA of the CDR3 is TGTGCCAGCAGAACCTCCCGGGACAGTAATTCACCCCTCCACTTT. Residues: CASRTSRDSNSPLHF.

J is TRBJ2-1 and V is TRBV19, with D possibly being TRBD1 (6 bases). The CDR3 length is 15 residues. Germline loops: CDR1 LNHDA, CDR2 SQIVND (reference sequence). Between the trimmed V and J ends, which lost 3 bases and 0 bases, there was a span of 9 bases. The CDR3 loop reads CASSMAQGSYNEQFF. CDR3 sequence (DNA): TGTGCCAGTAGTATGGCACAGGGCTCCTACAATGAGCAGTTCTTC.